A single sample gave rise to the 10 T cell receptor beta chains below, sequenced in a study of T cell repertoires in cytomegalovirus infection. No antigen is known for these receptors. TCRdb re-analysed the reads in MiXCR, keeping a single row per CDR3 protein. The sample has approximately 910,000 distinct CDR3 sequences; roughly 30% are singletons. This specimen consisted of cultured CD8+ T cells from PBMCs, obtained from culture after CMV antigen stimulation. The receptors come from a human donor in good health (CMV status not recorded). Some clones in this sample may be carry-over from other donors' samples.

This clonotype was counted ten times or more. J is TRBJ2-7 and V is TRBV7-8, with 10 bases identical to TRBD2. V gave up 5 bases and J gave up 5 bases; unmatched junction bases: 3. Germline V gene lookup returns CDR1 SGHVS and CDR2 FQNEAQ. The CDR3 totals 13 residues. The CDR3 protein is CASSTTSGNEQYF. DNA for the CDR3: TGTGCCAGCAGCACCACTAGCGGGAACGAGCAGTACTTC. The variable domain in full, completed from reference TRBV7-8 and TRBJ2-7, reads GAGVSQSPRYKVAKRGQDVALRCDPISGHVSLFWYQQALGQGPEFLTYFQNEAQLDKSGLPSDRFFAERPEGSVSTLKIQRTQQEDSAVYLCASSTTSGNEQYFGPGTRLTVT.

This clonotype was detected a few times. The chain uses TRBV27 and TRBJ1-1; D ambiguous. In germline, CDR1 is MNHEY, CDR2 SMNVEV (reference sequence). V lost 4 bases, J lost 1 base, and 10 bases lay in between. CDR3 length equals 14 residues. The CDR3: CASSSVGWNTEAFF. CDR3 DNA sequence: TGTGCCAGCAGTTCTGTTGGGTGGAACACTGAAGCTTTCTTT.

This clonotype was detected many times. V usage is TRBV7-2 and J usage is TRBJ1-2; D may be TRBD1 (5 bases). The germline V gene encodes CDR1 SGHTA and CDR2 FQGNSA. The CDR3 is made up of 14 amino acids. The germline V and J ends were trimmed by 0 bases and 4 bases, with 9 bases remaining between them. The CDR3 nucleotides read TGTGCCAGCAGCTTAGCTGGAGGGGCCTATGGCTACACCTTC. Protein sequence: CASSLAGGAYGYTF.

The V gene is TRBV20-1, the J gene TRBJ2-2, with 10 bases that match TRBD2. This CDR3 has 17 amino acids. V gave up 0 bases and J gave up 6 bases; unmatched junction bases: 10. Germline CDR1 reads DFQATT; CDR2 reads SNEGSKA (reference sequence). The CDR3 is CSARDGLAGAWAGELFF. In DNA form, the CDR3 reads TGCAGTGCTAGAGATGGGCTAGCGGGGGCTTGGGCCGGGGAGCTGTTTTTT.

This clonotype appeared a few times. This sequence joins TRBV7-9 and TRBJ2-7, with TRBD1 matching over 9 bases. Trimming removed 8 bases from V and 3 bases from J; junction bases left unmatched: 5. The CDR3 contains 13 residues. Per germline, CDR1 SEHNR and CDR2 FQNEAQ (reference sequence). The CDR3 DNA follows: TGTGCCAGCTTACTGACAGGGGGCTACGAGCAGTACTTC. Residues: CASLLTGGYEQYF.

V is TRBV10-3 and J is TRBJ1-2; 9 bases agree with TRBD1. Trimming removed 8 bases from V and 8 bases from J; junction bases left unmatched: 6. The germline gives CDR1 ENHRY, CDR2 SYGVKD. CDR3 length: 12 residues. Here the CDR3 DNA reads TGTGCCATCGGGGACACAGGGGGCGGCTACACCTTC. This codes for CAIGDTGGGYTF.

The V call is TRBV2, the J call TRBJ2-5, with 14 bases fitting TRBD2. The CDR3 totals 16 residues. V lost 4 bases and J lost 3; bases outside the gene matches: 4. In germline, CDR1 is SNHLY, CDR2 FYNNEI. CDR3 in DNA: TGTGCCAGCAGTGCTAGGACTAGCGGGGGGAAAGAGACCCAGTACTTC. This sequence encodes CASSARTSGGKETQYF. The whole variable domain, filled in from reference TRBV2 and TRBJ2-5, reads EPEVTQTPSHQVTQMGQEVILRCVPISNHLYFYWYRQILGQKVEFLVSFYNNEISEKSEIFDDQFSVERPDGSNFTLKIRSTKLEDSAMYFCASSARTSGGKETQYFGPGTRLLVL.

This clonotype appeared a few times. V and J are TRBV7-6 and TRBJ2-1, with TRBD2 matching 12 bases. After removal of 5 bases from V and 9 bases from J, the junction contained 8 bases not matched to a gene. The CDR3 loop spans 15 amino acids. Germline V gene lookup returns CDR1 SGHVS and CDR2 FNYEAQ. The chain's CDR3 is CASSPGLAGGGEQFF. Written as DNA, the CDR3 is TGTGCCAGCAGCCCGGGGCTAGCGGGGGGGGGTGAGCAGTTCTTC.

This chain connects TRBV6-2 or TRBV6-3 to TRBJ2-3, with 7 bases lining up with TRBD2. Germline CDR1 MNHEY, CDR2 SVGEGT. V was pared by 6 bases and J by 1 base, with 7 bases of the junction left unmatched. This CDR3 is 15 amino acids long. The CDR3 DNA sequence: TGTGCCAGCAGGAGGGAGGGACTACGCACAGATACGCAGTATTTT. This encodes CASRREGLRTDTQYF.

The rearrangement links TRBV6-6 to TRBJ2-4, with a possible D match to TRBD2 (7 bases). Germline V gives CDR1 MNHNY, CDR2 SVGAGI (reference sequence). The V end lost 7 bases, the J end lost 6 bases, and 19 bases lay between the germline ends. There are 15 residues in the CDR3. The CDR3 reads CASTSGRGAGNIQYF. The CDR3 DNA reads TGTGCCAGCACATCGGGACGGGGGGCAGGAAACATTCAGTACTTC.